The 6 T cell receptor beta chains below were found in one sample sequenced in a study of technical replicates of blood from a few donors. Using immunoSEQ multiplex PCR, the repertoire was profiled, and TCRdb retains in-frame clones only, with some absent. In the table there are more than 65,000 clones, more than 90% of which are singletons. Source material: T cells isolated from PBMCs. These receptors were collected from a human donor in good health.

This clone was recorded a few times. Other nucleotide sequences in the sample specify the same CDR3. The chain uses TRBV7-9 and TRBJ1-4; D perhaps matches TRBD1 (6 bases). The CDR3 is 13 residues long. With 1 base removed from V and 7 bases from J, the gap between germline ends came to 7 bases. CDR1 and CDR2 from the germline V gene are SEHNR and FQNEAQ (reference sequence). For the CDR3, the DNA is TGTGCCAGCAGCTTAGGACAGGTTGAAAAACTGTTTTTT. Protein sequence: CASSLGQVEKLFF.

The chain uses TRBV2 and TRBJ1-5; TRBD1 matches 10 bases. The CDR3 is 15 amino acids. The germline V gene has CDR1 SNHLY and CDR2 FYNNEI. V gave up 10 bases and J gave up 4 bases; unmatched junction bases: 10. CDR3 nucleotide sequence: TGTGCCACCGGTGGGACAGGGGCCGGGAATCAGCCCCAGCATTTT. Protein sequence: CATGGTGAGNQPQHF.

J is TRBJ1-2 and V is TRBV18; 7 bases agree with TRBD1. Trimming at V came to 6 bases and at J to 2 bases, leaving 3 bases not matched to a gene. CDR3 length equals 13 residues. Germline assignment: CDR1 KGHSH and CDR2 LQKENI. The CDR3 region has the DNA TGTGCCAGCTCCACGGACAGGAACTATGGCTACACCTTC. Translating gives CASSTDRNYGYTF.

About this clone itself: A junction end diverges from the germline sequence, so it may reflect a read error. V usage is TRBV25-1 and J usage is TRBJ1-3; 9 bases agree with TRBD1. This CDR3 comprises 14 residues. CDR1 and CDR2 (germline): MGHDK, SYGVNS. The CDR3 spells CASTRDRAGDTIYF. The CDR3 region has the DNA TGTGCCAGCACCCGGGACAGGGCTGGAGACACCATATATTTT.

This chain connects TRBV30 to TRBJ2-4, with 9 positions matching TRBD2. CDR3 length equals 16 residues. V lost 0 bases to trimming and J lost 8 bases; unmatched junction nucleotides: 11. The germline V gene encodes CDR1 GTSNPN and CDR2 SVGIG (reference sequence). CDR3: CAWSVPLGGRADIQYF. In DNA form, the CDR3 reads TGTGCCTGGAGTGTACCGTTAGGCGGGAGGGCTGACATTCAGTACTTC.

The J gene is TRBJ1-1, the V gene TRBV27; D is unclear. V lost 3 bases to trimming and J lost 1 base, with 15 bases between them. This CDR3 spans 16 amino acids. The germline V gene has CDR1 MNHEY and CDR2 SMNVEV (reference sequence). The CDR3 reads CASSFGVAGSNTEAFF. DNA for the CDR3: TGTGCCAGCAGTTTTGGGGTTGCGGGTTCGAACACTGAAGCTTTCTTT.